This TCR beta chain was recovered during a study of T cells in Graves' hyperthyroidism and ophthalmopathy. The diagnoses drew upon clinical symptoms, serum thyroxine and TRAb, thyroid ultrasound and orbital computed tomography. RNA transcripts provided the source from which TCR beta CDR3 regions were amplified. First-round RT-PCR of the TCR CDR3 relied on the HTBI primer set. TCRdb reprocessed the multiplex PCR reads via MiXCR and lists one record per CDR3 protein. The data hold more than 300,000 distinct CDR3 sequences, with around 13% observed a single time. The trim removed 1 base at V and 3 bases at J, leaving 6 bases unmatched. The CDR3 is 16 residues long. CDR1 and CDR2 from the germline V gene are DFQATT and SNEGSKA (reference sequence). Study-level points and caveats: Ophthalmopathy onset followed model prediction by a median approximately six months. Separation of ophthalmopathy from stable hyperthyroidism was achieved by a 13 V-J model. Clonotypes that were expanded in thyroid above 0.001 mostly appeared in blood too.

This clonotype was detected ten times or more. Its antigen remains unidentified. What was sequenced was blood. This clonotype was obtained from a woman under 30 with Graves' hyperthyroidism. J is TRBJ1-6 and V is TRBV20-1; 7 bases are a match to TRBD1. CDR3 sequence reads: CSARAGQAYYNSPLHF. For the CDR3, the DNA is TGCAGTGCTAGAGCCGGACAGGCGTACTATAATTCACCCCTCCACTTT.